The 8 T cell receptor beta chains presented below share a single source sample, sequenced in a study of T cell responses to AZD1222 COVID-19 vaccine. Generated by immunoSEQ multiplex PCR, the TCRdb table keeps only in-frame clones and is missing some. The sample contains roughly 200,000 clones, roughly 94% of which appear only once. The source was peripheral blood, collected 28 days after the second dose of the MenACWY control vaccine. All receptors derive from an adult who received the MenACWY meningococcal vaccine as a control.

J is TRBJ1-2 and V is TRBV19; 7 positions agree with TRBD1. The germline gives CDR1 LNHDA, CDR2 SQIVND (reference sequence). V trimming: 11 bases; J trimming: 0 bases; junction bases outside the gene matches: 15. The CDR3 loop spans 16 amino acids. The CDR3 bases are TGTGCCTCAGGGGGAGCCCCGGGGACTACTAACTATGGCTACACCTTC. This encodes CASGGAPGTTNYGYTF.

This sequence joins TRBV6-1 and TRBJ1-1, with D hard to call. Germline V CDR1 and CDR2: MNHNS, SASEGT. V lost 2 bases to trimming and J lost 0 bases, with 16 bases between them. The CDR3 is 17 residues long. The CDR3 loop reads CASSENPDRRMNTEAFF. CDR3 nucleotides: TGTGCCAGCAGTGAAAATCCCGACCGGCGGATGAACACTGAAGCTTTCTTT.

The J gene is TRBJ2-5, the V gene TRBV12-5; no clear D gene. V was pared by 1 base and J by 3 bases, with 6 bases between. The CDR3 has 13 amino acids. Germline V gene data show CDR1 as LGHNT and CDR2 as FRNRAP. The CDR3 here is CASGLDSEETQYF. CDR3 in DNA: TGTGCTAGTGGTTTGGACAGCGAAGAGACCCAGTACTTC.

The rearrangement joins TRBV11-2 to TRBJ2-7; maybe TRBD2 (6 bases). The ends were cut back, 5 bases at V and 1 base at J, with 15 bases in the middle. Germline CDR1 SGHAT, CDR2 FQNNGV. CDR3 length equals 15 residues. In DNA form, the CDR3 reads TGTGCCAGCAGCCCTGCTGCGGGATCTTCCTACGAGCAGTACTTC. The encoded protein is CASSPAAGSSYEQYF.

V usage is TRBV28 and J usage is TRBJ1-1; D unresolved. The CDR3 totals 12 residues. Germline CDR1 and CDR2: MDHEN and SYDVKM. V lost 3 bases, J lost 11 bases, and 13 bases lay in between. The CDR3 protein is CASSLPDGVAFF. CDR3 DNA: TGTGCCAGCAGTTTGCCGGACGGGGTGGCTTTCTTT. The whole variable domain, filled in from reference TRBV28 and TRBJ1-1, reads DVKVTQSSRYLVKRTGEKVFLECVQDMDHENMFWYRQDPGLGLRLIYFSYDVKMKEKGDIPEGYSVSREKKERFSLILESASTNQTSMYLCASSLPDGVAFFGQGTRLTVV.

The rearrangement uses TRBV6-6 and TRBJ2-7; 10 bases line up with TRBD2. The germline CDR1 and CDR2 sequences are MNHNY and SVGAGI (reference sequence). V lost 5 bases and J lost 0; bases outside the gene matches: 10. CDR3 length: 17 amino acids. The CDR3: CASSPDSGGPLSYEQYF. The CDR3 DNA reads TGTGCCAGCAGTCCTGATAGCGGGGGGCCCCTCTCCTACGAGCAGTACTTC.

In this sample, this clone turned up once. The chain carries TRBV5-4 and TRBJ2-5; 9 bases match TRBD2. This CDR3 contains 15 residues. The ends lost 3 bases at V and 4 bases at J; junction bases unmatched: 7. CDR1 and CDR2 (germline): SGHNT, YYREEE (reference sequence). CDR3 loop: CASSSPTSGPETQYF. CDR3 DNA: TGTGCCAGCAGCTCGCCCACTAGCGGGCCAGAGACCCAGTACTTC.

The V and J genes are TRBV7-2 and TRBJ1-5; D uncertain. The V gene's germline CDR1 is SGHTA and CDR2 FQGNSA. This CDR3 spans 16 amino acids. Trimming shortened V by 5 bases and J by 1 base, and 15 bases separated the two germline ends. The DNA of the CDR3 is TGTGCCAGCAGCCCCGGGGTGGACGGGAGCAATCAGCCCCAGCATTTT. As protein: CASSPGVDGSNQPQHF.